This T cell receptor (beta chain) came from a study of neurological immune-mediated disorders. This clonotype was seen only a few times. Trimming stripped 2 bases from V and 10 bases from J, with 15 bases between. CDR3 length equals 13 residues. Looked up from germline, CDR1 is LGHDT and CDR2 is YNNKEL (reference sequence). With 10-nucleotide random UMIs included, cDNA was synthesized by 5'RACE. Every sequencing run drew on 15-18 subjects and yielded over 200 million TCR-beta sequences. Each CDR3 protein gets one entry after TCRdb re-called the 5' RACE reads with MiXCR. This sample has approximately 23,000 distinct CDR3 sequences, with approximately 13% found just once. Time point: technical triplicate 1.

This receptor was obtained from a female donor with HTLV-1-associated myelopathy (HAM/TSP). Material: CD4+ T cells from blood. V is TRBV3-1 and J is TRBJ2-7; tentative D call: TRBD1 (5 bases). CDR3 amino acids: CASSQNQQGSQYF. Written as DNA, the CDR3 is TGTGCCAGCAGCCAAAATCAGCAGGGTAGTCAGTACTTC.